These T cell receptor beta chains were read from a single sample in a study of T cells in Graves' hyperthyroidism and ophthalmopathy. TCRdb itself ran the multiplex PCR reads through MiXCR, one entry per CDR3 protein. Found here are about 350,000 distinct CDR3 sequences, about 18% of them singletons; the top ten hold 34%. The sequencing sample was made of blood. These receptors all come from a woman aged 25-40 years with Graves' hyperthyroidism that later progressed to Graves' ophthalmopathy. Both conserved end residues are part of each CDR3. Each record gives: J gene, D gene, V gene, clone size, CDR3 DNA, CDR3 protein. D genes are given only for firm matches. The listing skips clone size in some rows; elsewhere it reads once, few, many or a size class.

>TRBJ2-7|NA|TRBV5-8|many
TGTGCCAGCAGCTTGTCAAGCGGTCCAGGGGAGACCTACGAGCAGTACTTC
CASSLSSGPGETYEQYF
>TRBJ1-4|NA|TRBV5-6|few
TGTGCCAGCAGCCTCGCAGGGCCTACGGCTAATGAAAAACTGTTTTTT
CASSLAGPTANEKLFF
>TRBJ2-2|NA|TRBV5-6|many
TGTGCCAGCAGCTGGGACCAAGGCCCGACCGGGGAGCTGTTTTTT
CASSWDQGPTGELFF
>TRBJ1-1|TRBD1|TRBV19|NA
TGTGCCAGCAAACAGGGGGCGAGCGGTAACACTGAAGCTTTCTTT
CASKQGASGNTEAFF
>TRBJ2-1|NA|TRBV30|many
TGTGCCTGGAGTGTAACACAAGGACGTCATGAGCAGTTCTTC
CAWSVTQGRHEQFF
>TRBJ2-1|NA|TRBV2|NA
TGTGCCACCATCAGGACAGCCTCCTCCTACAATGAGCAGTTCTTC
CATIRTASSYNEQFF
>TRBJ1-1|NA|TRBV29-1|few
TGCAGCGTTGATTCAGACAGAATGAACACTGAAGCTTTCTTT
CSVDSDRMNTEAFF
>TRBJ1-5|TRBD1|TRBV20-1|many
TGCAGTGCCGGACAGGGTCAAGGGCCCCAGCATTTT
CSAGQGQGPQHF
>TRBJ1-1|NA|TRBV11-3|many
TGTGCCAGCAGCCCTTGGCGGAAGAACACTGAAGCTTTCTTT
CASSPWRKNTEAFF
>TRBJ1-6|NA|TRBV19|NA
TGTGCCAGTAGTAACCGATATAATTCACCCCTCCACTTT
CASSNRYNSPLHF
>TRBJ2-5|NA|TRBV7-9|NA
TGTGCCAGCAGCTTAGATACAAGCCGGGAGACCCAGTACTTC
CASSLDTSRETQYF